Sequencing of this T cell receptor (beta chain) was carried out in a study of shared clonotypes between healthy human individuals. Study results and limitations: Sampling used blood alone; tissue repertoires probably differ.

Sequenced by immunoSEQ multiplex PCR; TCRdb stores in-frame clones only, minus some. The table lists under 1,100,000 clones, about 75% of them singletons. V gave up 3 bases and J gave up 4 bases, with 11 bases separating them. The germline CDR1 and CDR2 sequences are MNHEY and SMNVEV (reference sequence). The CDR3 totals 14 residues. About this clone itself: Antigen: not known.

This chain joins TRBV27 and TRBJ2-3, with a weak D call TRBD2 (5 bases). Input material: memory CD4+ T cells sorted from blood. Specified subset: CD45RA-negative fraction. The source of this sequence is a man aged 18-30 years in good health. In nucleotides, the CDR3 is TGTGCCAGCAGTTTGCGAGTAGCGTCAGATACGCAGTATTTT. Encoded protein: CASSLRVASDTQYF.